This is a list of T cell receptor beta chains from one sample in a study of T cells in Graves' hyperthyroidism and ophthalmopathy. TCRdb re-called the multiplex PCR reads through MiXCR, storing one row per CDR3 protein. The sample yields 350,000 to 450,000 distinct CDR3 sequences, 15% to 20% seen once. The specimen sequenced was blood. The receptors derive from a woman aged 25 to 39 with Graves' hyperthyroidism that later progressed to Graves' ophthalmopathy. Each CDR3 is given with its conserved first and last residue. D genes are given only for firm matches. Clone size is stated in some rows and not others, as once, few, many or a class when expanded.

clone size	J gene	V gene	D gene	CDR3 protein	CDR3 DNA
many	TRBJ1-2	TRBV19	.	CASRSRDYGYTF	TGTGCCAGTAGGTCCAGGGACTATGGCTACACCTTC
.	TRBJ1-2	TRBV30	.	CAWSWGPINYGYTF	TGTGCCTGGAGCTGGGGCCCCATTAACTATGGCTACACCTTC
many	TRBJ2-5	TRBV20-1	TRBD2	CSARERTGGASETQYF	TGCAGTGCTAGAGAACGTACCGGGGGGGCCTCAGAGACCCAGTACTTC
many	TRBJ1-1	TRBV30	.	CAWSSGRTEAFF	TGTGCCTGGAGTTCTGGAAGGACTGAAGCTTTCTTT
many	TRBJ2-1	TRBV5-1	TRBD1	CASSSGQLSSYNEQFF	TGCGCCAGCAGCTCGGGACAGTTGAGCTCCTACAATGAGCAGTTCTTC
many	TRBJ2-5	TRBV20-1	TRBD2	CSARDRSGGAKETQYF	TGCAGTGCTAGAGATCGGAGCGGGGGGGCTAAAGAGACCCAGTACTTC
many	TRBJ2-7	TRBV20-1	.	CSARLSGSYEQYF	TGCAGTGCTAGACTTTCGGGGTCCTACGAGCAGTACTTC
many	TRBJ2-3	TRBV5-1	TRBD1	CASSLWGQGTDTQYF	TGCGCCAGCAGCTTGTGGGGACAGGGTACAGATACGCAGTATTTT
many	TRBJ2-2	TRBV2	.	CASSEAAAATGELFF	TGTGCCAGCAGTGAAGCGGCGGCTGCCACCGGGGAGCTGTTTTTT
.	TRBJ2-2	TRBV19	TRBD2	CASRGLGLAGTGELFF	TGTGCCAGTAGAGGTCTCGGACTAGCGGGAACCGGGGAGCTGTTTTTT
few	TRBJ2-7	TRBV12-3/TRBV12-4	.	CASTLGLNSYEQYF	TGTGCCAGCACCCTGGGCCTTAACTCCTACGAGCAGTACTTC
.	TRBJ1-5	TRBV28	TRBD1	CASSSMGQPGQPQHF	TGTGCCAGCAGTTCAATGGGACAGCCGGGGCAGCCCCAGCATTTT
many	TRBJ1-1	TRBV6-1	.	CASTGPLLRNTEAFF	TGTGCCAGCACAGGGCCCTTGTTGAGGAACACTGAAGCTTTCTTT
.	TRBJ1-4	TRBV10-2	TRBD1	CASSDTDRALNEKLFF	TGCGCCAGCAGTGACACCGACAGGGCGCTTAATGAAAAACTGTTTTTT
many	TRBJ2-7	TRBV2	TRBD1	CASSVGQGDYEQYF	TGTGCCAGCAGTGTCGGACAGGGAGACTACGAGCAGTACTTC
many	TRBJ2-5	TRBV10-1	TRBD2	CASSEGLAAETQYF	TGCGCCAGCAGTGAGGGACTAGCAGCGGAGACCCAGTACTTC
.	TRBJ1-1	TRBV5-1	.	CASRWDVGTEAFF	TGCGCCAGCCGCTGGGATGTTGGAACTGAAGCTTTCTTT
few	TRBJ1-2	TRBV29-1	.	CSVMTDNYGYTF	TGCAGCGTGATGACAGATAACTATGGCTACACCTTC
.	TRBJ2-1	TRBV12-5	TRBD2	CASAHSGISYNEQFF	TGTGCTAGTGCCCATAGCGGGATTTCCTACAATGAGCAGTTCTTC
many	TRBJ2-7	TRBV2	TRBD1	CASSEMFGQGSGFSYEQYF	TGTGCCAGCAGTGAAATGTTTGGACAGGGGTCTGGTTTCTCCTACGAGCAGTACTTC
.	TRBJ2-2	TRBV3-1	TRBD2	CASSQLWRERENTGELFF	TGTGCCAGCAGCCAACTATGGCGGGAGAGGGAGAACACCGGGGAGCTGTTTTTT
few	TRBJ1-5	TRBV20-1	TRBD1	CSAVGTANQPQHF	TGCAGTGCTGTCGGGACAGCAAATCAGCCCCAGCATTTT
.	TRBJ1-2	TRBV19	TRBD1	CASSMNYGTGPIYGYTF	TGTGCCAGTAGTATGAATTACGGGACAGGACCCATCTATGGCTACACCTTC
many	TRBJ2-3	TRBV6-1	.	CAASIRGEFTDTQYF	TGTGCCGCCTCGATCAGGGGGGAGTTCACAGATACGCAGTATTTT
many	TRBJ2-7	TRBV19	TRBD2	CASSMGAGVGEQYF	TGTGCCAGTAGTATGGGAGCGGGAGTCGGCGAGCAGTACTTC
many	TRBJ1-5	TRBV11-2	.	CASSLRGNQPQHF	TGTGCCAGCAGCTTAAGAGGGAATCAGCCCCAGCATTTT
many	TRBJ2-1	TRBV7-9	.	CAIHNYNEQFF	TGTGCCATCCACAACTACAATGAGCAGTTCTTC
many	TRBJ2-3	TRBV29-1	TRBD2	CSARTSSYTQYF	TGCAGCGCCCGGACTAGCTCTTATACGCAGTATTTT
.	TRBJ1-1	TRBV3-1	TRBD1	CASSQGWTGDTEAFF	TGTGCCAGCAGCCAAGGGTGGACAGGGGACACTGAAGCTTTCTTT
.	TRBJ2-3	TRBV20-1	.	CSARDWFTDTQYF	TGCAGTGCTCGGGACTGGTTCACAGATACGCAGTATTTT
few	TRBJ1-1	TRBV19	.	CASSVGRDFTEAFF	TGTGCCAGTAGTGTGGGACGGGACTTCACTGAAGCTTTCTTT
.	TRBJ2-7	TRBV6-5	TRBD1	CASSFGTGEDEQYF	TGTGCCAGCAGTTTCGGGACAGGGGAGGACGAGCAGTACTTC
.	TRBJ1-5	TRBV29-1	TRBD1	CSVAGGAGNQPQHF	TGCAGCGTTGCAGGGGGCGCGGGCAATCAGCCCCAGCATTTT
many	TRBJ1-5	TRBV2	.	CASSKKSWYSNQPQHF	TGTGCCAGCAGTAAAAAAAGTTGGTATAGCAATCAGCCCCAGCATTTT
many	TRBJ2-7	TRBV11-2	.	CASSVQLAYEQYF	TGTGCCAGCAGCGTACAGCTAGCCTACGAGCAGTACTTC
.	TRBJ1-2	TRBV18	.	CASSPGRLEYGYTF	TGTGCCAGCTCACCCGGACGGTTAGAGTATGGCTACACCTTC
few	TRBJ2-6	TRBV28	TRBD1	CASKPGQGAFGANVLTF	TGTGCCAGCAAACCGGGACAGGGGGCGTTTGGGGCCAACGTCCTGACTTTC
.	TRBJ2-1	TRBV9	.	CASSVEGRGVNEQFF	TGTGCCAGCAGCGTAGAGGGTAGGGGGGTCAATGAGCAGTTCTTC
few	TRBJ2-5	TRBV5-1	TRBD2	CASSWGTSGRETQYF	TGCGCCAGCAGCTGGGGGACTAGCGGGAGGGAGACCCAGTACTTC
many	TRBJ2-1	TRBV11-2	TRBD2	CASTAGLAFSSYNEQFF	TGTGCCAGCACCGCGGGACTAGCGTTCAGCTCCTACAATGAGCAGTTCTTC
.	TRBJ1-1	TRBV18	.	CASSPQKATEAFF	TGTGCCAGCTCACCCCAGAAAGCCACTGAAGCTTTCTTT
many	TRBJ2-1	TRBV11-1	TRBD2	CASSSNSRTSGDIESSYNEQFF	TGTGCCAGCAGTTCGAATTCTAGGACTAGCGGGGATATAGAGAGCTCCTACAATGAGCAGTTCTTC
.	TRBJ2-7	TRBV7-9	.	CASSPISLGQTYEQYF	TGTGCCAGCAGCCCAATCTCTCTCGGACAGACCTACGAGCAGTACTTC